Listed below are T cell receptor beta chains from one sample, sequenced in a study of shared clonotypes between healthy human individuals. Here immunoSEQ multiplex PCR was the method, and the copy in TCRdb shows in-frame clones only, minus some. The sample has a few million clones, 90% to 95% seen once. The sample taken for sequencing was naive CD8+ T cells from PBMCs. Every receptor here comes from a man between 18 and 29 years old in good health. Some clones in this sample may be carry-over from other donors' samples. Both conserved end residues are part of each CDR3. A D gene is named only where the DNA matches it firmly. Size is stated for part of the rows, as once, few or many counts, or as a class when the clone is expanded.

V gene	J gene	D gene	clone size	CDR3 protein	CDR3 DNA
TRBV7-7	TRBJ2-1	-	-	CASSLGEAQPYNEQFF	TGTGCCAGCAGCTTAGGGGAGGCACAACCCTACAATGAGCAGTTCTTC
TRBV4-1	TRBJ1-1	-	-	CASSQGQGSNTEAFF	TGCGCCAGCAGCCAGGGGCAGGGGAGTAACACTGAAGCTTTCTTT
TRBV28	TRBJ1-1	-	-	CASSSRWEGNTEAFF	TGTGCCAGCAGCTCTCGGTGGGAGGGGAACACTGAAGCTTTCTTT
TRBV5-6	TRBJ1-2	-	few	CASSWYGQGYTF	TGTGCCAGCAGCTGGTACGGACAGGGCTACACCTTC
TRBV7-6	TRBJ2-1	TRBD2	-	CASSPSGSPPGYNEQFF	TGTGCCAGCAGTCCTAGCGGGAGTCCCCCTGGTTACAATGAGCAGTTCTTC
TRBV23-1	TRBJ2-1	TRBD2	-	CASSTGTSGRVIWVNEQFF	TGCGCCAGCAGTACCGGGACTAGCGGGAGAGTTATCTGGGTCAATGAGCAGTTCTTC
TRBV7-9	TRBJ1-2	-	-	CASSLGAQGLVYGYTF	TGTGCCAGCAGCTTAGGGGCCCAGGGGTTGGTCTATGGCTACACCTTC
TRBV7-2	TRBJ2-7	TRBD1	-	CASSSTPPGQYSSYEQYF	TGTGCCAGCAGCTCGACACCTCCGGGACAGTATTCCTCCTACGAGCAGTACTTC
TRBV5-4	TRBJ2-2	TRBD2	-	CASSWAGLAYPGELFF	TGTGCCAGCAGCTGGGCGGGACTAGCCTACCCCGGGGAGCTGTTTTTT
TRBV11-2	TRBJ2-1	-	-	CASSSRGTQHNEQFF	TGTGCCAGCAGCTCCCGGGGTACCCAGCACAATGAGCAGTTCTTC
TRBV5-1	TRBJ2-7	-	-	CASSLQGEYEQYF	TGCGCCAGCAGCTTGCAGGGCGAATACGAGCAGTACTTC
TRBV7-3	TRBJ2-3	-	-	CASSYNDVGSPDTQYF	TGTGCCAGCAGCTACAACGACGTCGGGTCCCCAGATACGCAGTATTTT
TRBV7-8	TRBJ2-7	TRBD2	-	CASSQDRTSGGSYEQYF	TGTGCCAGCAGCCAAGACCGGACTAGCGGGGGCTCCTACGAGCAGTACTTC
TRBV10-3	TRBJ2-4	TRBD2	-	CAISEEREGKNIQYF	TGTGCCATCAGTGAGGAGCGGGAGGGAAAAAACATTCAGTACTTC
TRBV10-3	TRBJ2-7	-	-	CAITVSYEQYF	TGTGCCATCACGGTATCCTACGAGCAGTACTTC
TRBV19	TRBJ2-7	TRBD2	-	CASSIGLAGGRGSYEQYF	TGTGCCAGTAGTATAGGACTAGCGGGAGGCCGTGGCTCCTACGAGCAGTACTTC
TRBV7-6	TRBJ1-4	TRBD1	-	CASSLGTGNEKLFF	TGTGCCAGCAGCTTAGGGACAGGGAATGAAAAACTGTTTTTT
TRBV5-6	TRBJ2-3	-	-	CASSWGTDTQYF	TGTGCCAGCAGCTGGGGCACAGATACGCAGTATTTT
TRBV6-5	TRBJ2-7	-	-	CASRSGRRAYEQYF	TGTGCCAGCAGAAGTGGAAGAAGGGCCTACGAGCAGTACTTC
TRBV7-9	TRBJ2-6	-	-	CASSLAFSGAGANVLTF	TGTGCCAGCAGCTTAGCGTTTTCCGGGGCTGGGGCCAACGTCCTGACTTTC
TRBV27	TRBJ2-1	-	-	CASSPGLASSIDEQFF	TGTGCCAGCAGTCCGGGGCTAGCGTCTTCCATCGATGAGCAGTTCTTC
TRBV7-9	TRBJ2-7	TRBD1	-	CASSTGTGPYEQYF	TGTGCCAGCAGCACCGGGACAGGACCTTACGAGCAGTACTTC
TRBV13	TRBJ2-5	TRBD1	-	CASSPWTGLQETQYF	TGTGCCAGCAGCCCGTGGACAGGGCTTCAAGAGACCCAGTACTTC
TRBV19	TRBJ2-5	TRBD2	-	CASSSRASGRAPIGETQYF	TGTGCCAGTAGTTCAAGGGCTAGCGGGAGGGCCCCGATCGGGGAGACCCAGTACTTC
TRBV15	TRBJ1-4	-	-	CATSETATNEKLFF	TGTGCCACCAGCGAGACAGCAACTAATGAAAAACTGTTTTTT
TRBV10-2	TRBJ2-7	-	-	CASSESGYEQYF	TGCGCCAGCAGTGAGTCGGGGTACGAGCAGTACTTC
TRBV9	TRBJ2-2	TRBD2	-	CASSPTSGRAFTGELFF	TGTGCCAGCAGCCCAACTAGCGGGAGGGCCTTCACCGGGGAGCTGTTTTTT
TRBV4-3	TRBJ2-3	-	once	CASSQEGVGTDTQYF	TGCGCCAGCAGCCAAGAAGGAGTTGGCACAGATACGCAGTATTTT
TRBV7-6	TRBJ2-7	TRBD1	once	CASSPQRQGYEQYF	TGTGCCAGCAGCCCACAGCGACAGGGCTACGAGCAGTACTTC
TRBV27	TRBJ2-7	-	-	CASSFGRWSSYEQYF	TGTGCCAGCAGTTTTGGGCGGTGGAGCTCCTACGAGCAGTACTTC
TRBV27	TRBJ2-7	TRBD1	-	CASSFIDRGNEQYF	TGTGCCAGCAGTTTTATCGACAGGGGGAACGAGCAGTACTTC
TRBV6-5	TRBJ2-7	-	-	CASSYSMGSEQYF	TGTGCCAGCAGTTACTCTATGGGGAGCGAGCAGTACTTC
TRBV18	TRBJ2-2	-	once	CASSPKMRGHTGELFF	TGTGCCAGCTCACCTAAGATGAGAGGGCACACCGGGGAGCTGTTTTTT
TRBV27	TRBJ2-7	TRBD1	-	CASRSGTVTSEQYF	TGTGCCAGCAGATCCGGGACAGTTACCTCCGAGCAGTACTTC
TRBV30	TRBJ1-5	-	-	CAWSQGPSNQPQHF	TGTGCCTGGAGTCAAGGGCCCTCCAATCAGCCCCAGCATTTT
TRBV13	TRBJ1-2	-	-	CASSPRNGYTF	TGTGCCAGCAGCCCCCGAAATGGCTACACCTTC
TRBV28	TRBJ2-2	-	-	CASSPPRPMANTGELFF	TGTGCCAGCAGCCCACCCCGACCAATGGCGAACACCGGGGAGCTGTTTTTT